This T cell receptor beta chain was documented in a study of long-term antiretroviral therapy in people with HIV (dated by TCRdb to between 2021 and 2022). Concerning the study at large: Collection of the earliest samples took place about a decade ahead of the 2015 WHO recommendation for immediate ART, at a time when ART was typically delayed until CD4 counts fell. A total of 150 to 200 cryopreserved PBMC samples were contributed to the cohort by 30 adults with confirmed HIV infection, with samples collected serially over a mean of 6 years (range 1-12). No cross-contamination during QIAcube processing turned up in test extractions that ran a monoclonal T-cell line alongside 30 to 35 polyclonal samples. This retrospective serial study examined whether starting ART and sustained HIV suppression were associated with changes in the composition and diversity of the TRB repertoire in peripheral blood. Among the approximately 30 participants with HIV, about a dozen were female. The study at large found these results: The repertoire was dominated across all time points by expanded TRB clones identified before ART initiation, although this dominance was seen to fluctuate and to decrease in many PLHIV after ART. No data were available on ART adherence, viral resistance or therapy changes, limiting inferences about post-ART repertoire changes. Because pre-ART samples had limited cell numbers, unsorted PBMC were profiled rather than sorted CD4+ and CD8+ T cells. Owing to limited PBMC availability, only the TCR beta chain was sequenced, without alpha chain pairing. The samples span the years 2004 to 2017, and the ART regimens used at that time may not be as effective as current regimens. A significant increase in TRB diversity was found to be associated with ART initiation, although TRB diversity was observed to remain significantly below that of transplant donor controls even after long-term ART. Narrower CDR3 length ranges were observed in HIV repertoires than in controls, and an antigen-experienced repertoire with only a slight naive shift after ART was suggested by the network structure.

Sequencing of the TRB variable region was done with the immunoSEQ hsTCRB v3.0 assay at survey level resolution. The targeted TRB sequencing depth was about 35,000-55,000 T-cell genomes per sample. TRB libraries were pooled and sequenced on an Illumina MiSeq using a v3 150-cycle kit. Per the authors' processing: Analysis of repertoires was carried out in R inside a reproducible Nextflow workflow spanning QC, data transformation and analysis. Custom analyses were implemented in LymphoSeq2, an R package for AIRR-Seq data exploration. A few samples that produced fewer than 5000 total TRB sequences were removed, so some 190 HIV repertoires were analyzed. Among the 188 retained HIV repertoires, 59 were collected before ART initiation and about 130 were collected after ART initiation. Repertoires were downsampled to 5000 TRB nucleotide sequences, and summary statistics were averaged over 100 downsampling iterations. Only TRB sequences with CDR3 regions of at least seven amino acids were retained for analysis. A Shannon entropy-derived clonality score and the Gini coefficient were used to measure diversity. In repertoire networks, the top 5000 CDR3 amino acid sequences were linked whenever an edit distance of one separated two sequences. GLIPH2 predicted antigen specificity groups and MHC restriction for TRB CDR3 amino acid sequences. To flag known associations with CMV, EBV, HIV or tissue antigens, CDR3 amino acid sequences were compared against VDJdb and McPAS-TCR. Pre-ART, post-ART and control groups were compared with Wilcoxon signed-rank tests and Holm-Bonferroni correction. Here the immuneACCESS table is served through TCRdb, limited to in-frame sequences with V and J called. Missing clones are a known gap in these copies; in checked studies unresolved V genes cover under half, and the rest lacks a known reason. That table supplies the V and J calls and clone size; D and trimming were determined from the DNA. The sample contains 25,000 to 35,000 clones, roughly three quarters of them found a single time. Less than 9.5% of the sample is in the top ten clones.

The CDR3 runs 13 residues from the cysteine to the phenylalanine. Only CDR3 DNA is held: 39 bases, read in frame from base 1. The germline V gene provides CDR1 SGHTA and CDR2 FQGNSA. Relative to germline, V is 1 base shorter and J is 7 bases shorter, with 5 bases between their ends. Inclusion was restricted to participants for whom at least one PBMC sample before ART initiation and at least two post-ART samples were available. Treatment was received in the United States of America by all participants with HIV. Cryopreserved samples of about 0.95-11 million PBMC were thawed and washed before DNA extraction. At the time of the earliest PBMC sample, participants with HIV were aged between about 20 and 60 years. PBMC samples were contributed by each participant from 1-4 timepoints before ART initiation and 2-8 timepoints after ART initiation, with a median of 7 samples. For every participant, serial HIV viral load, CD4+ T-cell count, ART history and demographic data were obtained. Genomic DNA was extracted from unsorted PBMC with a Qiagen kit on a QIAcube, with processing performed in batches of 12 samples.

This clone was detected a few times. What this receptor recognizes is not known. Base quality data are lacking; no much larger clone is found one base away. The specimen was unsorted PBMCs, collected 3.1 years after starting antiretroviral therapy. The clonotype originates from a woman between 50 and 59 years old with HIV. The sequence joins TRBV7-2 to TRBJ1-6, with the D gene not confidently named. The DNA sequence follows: TGTGCCAGCAGCTTAGTAATAAATTCACCCCTCCACTTT. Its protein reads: CASSLVINSPLHF.